The clone carrying this T cell receptor beta chain was seen more than once but under ten times. The antigen remains unidentified. Treatment in this sample: approximately 11-day PBMC culture with coronavirus spike peptide pools or control peptides (ViraFEST assay). Oncomine TCR Beta short-read sequencing was applied to DNA from cultured CD4+ T cells. TCRdb itself ran the PCR reads through MiXCR, one entry per CDR3 protein. Seen here are some 16,000 distinct CDR3 sequences, roughly 51% observed once, and the top ten hold approximately 13%. These data come from a study of vaccination and CD4 T cells after COVID-19. CDR3 size: 16 residues. Trimming cost V 7 bases and J 2 bases, with 18 bases left between them. Germline lookup yields CDR1 LNHDA and CDR2 SQIVND (reference sequence).

Sequences were obtained from CD4+ T cells from blood, cultured in vitro. This sequence originates from a human donor who had recovered from COVID-19. The V gene is TRBV19, the J gene TRBJ1-5; D perhaps matches TRBD1 (5 bases). The CDR3 is CASTPGDFFGNQPQHF. CDR3 nucleotide sequence: TGTGCCAGTACCCCGGGGGACTTTTTTGGCAATCAGCCCCAGCATTTT.